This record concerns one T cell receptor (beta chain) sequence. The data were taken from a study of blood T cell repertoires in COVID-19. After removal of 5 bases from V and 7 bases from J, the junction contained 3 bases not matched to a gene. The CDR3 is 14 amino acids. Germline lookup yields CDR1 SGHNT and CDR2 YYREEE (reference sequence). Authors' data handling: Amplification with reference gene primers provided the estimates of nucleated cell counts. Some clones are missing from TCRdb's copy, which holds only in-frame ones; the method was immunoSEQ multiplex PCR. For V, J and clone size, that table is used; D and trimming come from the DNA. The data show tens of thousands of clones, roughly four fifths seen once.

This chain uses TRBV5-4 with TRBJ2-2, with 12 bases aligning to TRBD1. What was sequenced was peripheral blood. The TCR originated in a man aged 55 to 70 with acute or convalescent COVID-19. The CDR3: CASRGQGAIGELFF. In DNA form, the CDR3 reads TGTGCCAGCAGGGGACAGGGGGCAATCGGGGAGCTGTTTTTT.